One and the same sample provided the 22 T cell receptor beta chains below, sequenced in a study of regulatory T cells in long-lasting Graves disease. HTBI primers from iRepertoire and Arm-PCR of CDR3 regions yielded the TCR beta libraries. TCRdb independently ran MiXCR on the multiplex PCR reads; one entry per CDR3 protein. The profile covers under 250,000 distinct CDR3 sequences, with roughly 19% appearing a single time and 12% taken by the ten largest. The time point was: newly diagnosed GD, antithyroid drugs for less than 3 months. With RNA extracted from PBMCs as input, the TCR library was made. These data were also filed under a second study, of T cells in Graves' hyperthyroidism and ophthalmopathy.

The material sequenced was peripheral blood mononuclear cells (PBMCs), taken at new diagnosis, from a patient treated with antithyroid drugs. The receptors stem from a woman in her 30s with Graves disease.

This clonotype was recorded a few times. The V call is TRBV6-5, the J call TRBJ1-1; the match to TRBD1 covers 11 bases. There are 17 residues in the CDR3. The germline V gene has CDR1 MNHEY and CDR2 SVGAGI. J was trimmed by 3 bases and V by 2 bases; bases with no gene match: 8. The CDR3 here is CASSYGGTGGRDTEAFF. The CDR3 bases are TGTGCCAGCAGTTACGGGGGGACAGGGGGACGGGACACTGAAGCTTTCTTT.

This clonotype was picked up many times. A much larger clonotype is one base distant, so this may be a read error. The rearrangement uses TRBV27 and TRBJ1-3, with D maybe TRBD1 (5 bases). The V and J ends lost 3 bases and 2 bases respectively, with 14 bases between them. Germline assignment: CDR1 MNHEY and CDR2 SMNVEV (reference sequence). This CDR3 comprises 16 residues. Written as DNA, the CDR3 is TGTGCCAGCAGTTTGGGGTCCAGGGAGACTGGAAACACCATATATTTT. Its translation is CASSLGSRETGNTIYF.

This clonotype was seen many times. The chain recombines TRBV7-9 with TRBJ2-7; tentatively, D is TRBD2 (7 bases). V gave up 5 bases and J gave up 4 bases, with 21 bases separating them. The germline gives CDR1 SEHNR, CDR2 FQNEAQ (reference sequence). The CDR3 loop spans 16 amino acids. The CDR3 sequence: CASSLRGREGEYEQYF. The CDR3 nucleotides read TGTGCCAGCAGCCTCCGGGGCAGGGAGGGGGAATACGAGCAGTACTTC.

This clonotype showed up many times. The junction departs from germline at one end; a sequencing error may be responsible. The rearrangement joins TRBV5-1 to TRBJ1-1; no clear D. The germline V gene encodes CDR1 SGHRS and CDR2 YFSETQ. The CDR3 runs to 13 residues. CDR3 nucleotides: TGTGCCAGCAGCTTCGGTGGGGTCACTGAAGCTTTCTTT. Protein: CASSFGGVTEAFF.

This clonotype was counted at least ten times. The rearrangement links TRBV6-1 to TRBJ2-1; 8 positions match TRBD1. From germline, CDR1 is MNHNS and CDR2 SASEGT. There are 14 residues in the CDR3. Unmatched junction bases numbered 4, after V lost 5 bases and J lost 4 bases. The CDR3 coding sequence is TGTGCCAGCAGTATGGGACAGGAGTACAATGAGCAGTTCTTC. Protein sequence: CASSMGQEYNEQFF.

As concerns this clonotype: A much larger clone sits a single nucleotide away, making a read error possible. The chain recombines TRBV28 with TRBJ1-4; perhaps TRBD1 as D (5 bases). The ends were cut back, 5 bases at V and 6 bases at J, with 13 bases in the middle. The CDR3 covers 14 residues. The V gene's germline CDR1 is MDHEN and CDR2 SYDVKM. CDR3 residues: CASSAGPQDEKLFF. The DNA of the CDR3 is TGTGCCAGCAGTGCGGGACCCCAGGATGAAAAACTGTTTTTT.

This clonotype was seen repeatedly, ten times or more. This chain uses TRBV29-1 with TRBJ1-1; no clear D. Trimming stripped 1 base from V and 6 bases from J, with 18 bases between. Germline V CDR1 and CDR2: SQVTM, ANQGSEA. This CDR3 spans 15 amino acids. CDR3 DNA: TGCAGCGTTGAAGCCAATAACCCGTGGGGAGCTGAAGCTTTCTTT. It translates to CSVEANNPWGAEAFF.

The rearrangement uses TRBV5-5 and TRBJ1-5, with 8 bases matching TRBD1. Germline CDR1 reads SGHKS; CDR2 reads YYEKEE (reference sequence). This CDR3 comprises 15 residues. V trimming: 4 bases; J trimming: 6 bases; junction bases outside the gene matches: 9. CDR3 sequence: CASSLGQGHGQPQHF. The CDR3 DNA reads TGTGCCAGCAGCCTAGGACAGGGTCATGGTCAGCCCCAGCATTTT.

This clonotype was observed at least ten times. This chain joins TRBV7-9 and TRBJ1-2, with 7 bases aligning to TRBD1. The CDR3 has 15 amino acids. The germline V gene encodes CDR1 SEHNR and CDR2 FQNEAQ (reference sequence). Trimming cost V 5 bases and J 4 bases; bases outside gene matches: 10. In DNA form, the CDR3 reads TGTGCCAGCAGCCCTTGGGACAGTGGGGGCTATGGCTACACCTTC. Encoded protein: CASSPWDSGGYGYTF.

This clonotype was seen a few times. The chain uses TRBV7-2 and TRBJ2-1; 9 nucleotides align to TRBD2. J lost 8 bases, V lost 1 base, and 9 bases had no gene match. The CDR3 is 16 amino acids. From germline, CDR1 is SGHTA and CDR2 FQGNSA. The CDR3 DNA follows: TGTGCCAGCAGCTTAGGAGGTCGGCGGGGGGGCGATGAGCAGTTCTTC. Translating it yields CASSLGGRRGGDEQFF.

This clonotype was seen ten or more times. DNA of the CDR3: TGTGCCAGCAGCCCGTCCATTGGACAGCTGTATGGCTACACCTTC. It translates to CASSPSIGQLYGYTF. The chain employs TRBV3-1 and TRBJ1-2, with D tentatively TRBD1 (6 bases). Trimming left V 4 bases short and J 5 bases short, with 17 bases between. Germline CDR1 and CDR2: LGHDT and YNNKEL (reference sequence). CDR3 length: 15 amino acids.

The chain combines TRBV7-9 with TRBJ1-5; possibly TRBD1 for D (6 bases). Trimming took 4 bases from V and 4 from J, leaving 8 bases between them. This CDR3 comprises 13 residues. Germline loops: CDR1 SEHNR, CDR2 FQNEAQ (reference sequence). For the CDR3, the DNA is TGTGCCAGCAGCTACGGGACAAATCAGCCCCAGCATTTT. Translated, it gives CASSYGTNQPQHF.

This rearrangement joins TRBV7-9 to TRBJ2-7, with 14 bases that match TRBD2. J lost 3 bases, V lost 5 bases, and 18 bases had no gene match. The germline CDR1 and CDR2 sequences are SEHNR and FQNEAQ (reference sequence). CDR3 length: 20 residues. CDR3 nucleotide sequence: TGTGCCAGCAGCCCCAGTCCCAGGGGGCTTGGACTAGCGGGGGGCTACGAGCAGTACTTC. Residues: CASSPSPRGLGLAGGYEQYF. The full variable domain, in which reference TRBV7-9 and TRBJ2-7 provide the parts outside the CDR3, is DTGVSQNPRHKITKRGQNVTFRCDPISEHNRLYWYRQTLGQGPEFLTYFQNEAQLEKSRLLSDRFSAERPKGSFSTLEIQRTEQGDSAMYLCASSPSPRGLGLAGGYEQYFGPGTRLTVT.

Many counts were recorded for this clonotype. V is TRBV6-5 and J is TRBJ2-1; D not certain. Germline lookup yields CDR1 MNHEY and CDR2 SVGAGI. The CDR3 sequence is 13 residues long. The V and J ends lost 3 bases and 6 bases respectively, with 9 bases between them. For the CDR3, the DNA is TGTGCCAGCAGTTATAGGGTCCTCAATGAGCAGTTCTTC. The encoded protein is CASSYRVLNEQFF.

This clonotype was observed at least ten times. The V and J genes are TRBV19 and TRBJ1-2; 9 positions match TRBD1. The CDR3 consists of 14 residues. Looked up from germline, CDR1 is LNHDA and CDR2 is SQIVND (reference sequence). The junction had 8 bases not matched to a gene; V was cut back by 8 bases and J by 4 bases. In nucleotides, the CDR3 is TGTGCCAGTCGTACAGGGGGCGCAGGCTATGGCTACACCTTC. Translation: CASRTGGAGYGYTF. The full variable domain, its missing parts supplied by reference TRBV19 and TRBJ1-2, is DGGITQSPKYLFRKEGQNVTLSCEQNLNHDAMYWYRQDPGQGLRLIYYSQIVNDFQKGDIAEGYSVSREKKESFPLTVTSAQKNPTAFYLCASRTGGAGYGYTFGSGTRLTVV.

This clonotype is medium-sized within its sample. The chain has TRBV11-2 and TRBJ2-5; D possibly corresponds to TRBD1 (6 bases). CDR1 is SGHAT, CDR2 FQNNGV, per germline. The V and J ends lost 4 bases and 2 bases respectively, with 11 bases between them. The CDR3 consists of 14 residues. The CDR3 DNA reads TGTGCCAGCAGCTCCCACAGGGAACAAGAGACCCAGTACTTC. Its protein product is CASSSHREQETQYF.

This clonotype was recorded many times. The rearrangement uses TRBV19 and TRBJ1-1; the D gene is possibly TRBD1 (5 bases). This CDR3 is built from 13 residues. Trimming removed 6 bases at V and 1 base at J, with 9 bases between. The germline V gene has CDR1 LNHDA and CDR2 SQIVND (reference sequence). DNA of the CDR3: TGTGCCAGTAGAAGGGGAAAGAACACTGAAGCTTTCTTT. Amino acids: CASRRGKNTEAFF.

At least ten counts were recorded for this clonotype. CDR3 DNA: TGTGCCAGCAGTGTTTGGTCCCCGGGACCTGGGTCTGGCTACACCTTC. It encodes CASSVWSPGPGSGYTF. The genes are TRBV2 and TRBJ1-2, with D possibly matching TRBD1 (5 bases). The ends were cut back, 4 bases at V and 7 bases at J, with 22 bases in the middle. CDR1 and CDR2 from the germline V gene are SNHLY and FYNNEI. The CDR3 runs 16 residues.

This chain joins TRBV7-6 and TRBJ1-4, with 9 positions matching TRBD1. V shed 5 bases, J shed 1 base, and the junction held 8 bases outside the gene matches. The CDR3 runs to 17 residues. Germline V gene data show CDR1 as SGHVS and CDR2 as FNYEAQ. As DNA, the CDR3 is TGTGCCAGCAGCACTTCGGGACAGGGAAGAACTAATGAAAAACTGTTTTTT. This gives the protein CASSTSGQGRTNEKLFF. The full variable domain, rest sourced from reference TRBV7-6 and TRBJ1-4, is GAGVSQSPRYKVTKRGQDVALRCDPISGHVSLYWYRQALGQGPEFLTYFNYEAQQDKSGLPNDRFSAERPEGSISTLTIQRTEQRDSAMYRCASSTSGQGRTNEKLFFGSGTQLSVL.

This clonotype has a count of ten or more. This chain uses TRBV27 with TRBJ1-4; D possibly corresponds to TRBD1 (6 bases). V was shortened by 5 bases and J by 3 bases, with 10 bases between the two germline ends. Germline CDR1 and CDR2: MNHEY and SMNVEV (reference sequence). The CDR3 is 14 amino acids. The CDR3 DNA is TGTGCCAGCAGTCGGACAGAGTCTAATGAAAAACTGTTTTTT. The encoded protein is CASSRTESNEKLFF. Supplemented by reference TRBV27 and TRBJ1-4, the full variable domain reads EAQVTQNPRYLITVTGKKLTVTCSQNMNHEYMSWYRQDPGLGLRQIYYSMNVEVTDKGDVPEGYKVSRKEKRNFPLILESPSPNQTSLYFCASSRTESNEKLFFGSGTQLSVL.

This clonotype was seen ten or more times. The CDR3 loop reads CASSQDHEQYF. CDR3 DNA: TGTGCCAGCAGCCAAGACCACGAGCAGTACTTC. V gene TRBV3-1 combines with J gene TRBJ2-7; D not resolved. This CDR3 comprises 11 residues. The germline gives CDR1 LGHDT, CDR2 YNNKEL (reference sequence). V lost 0 bases and J lost 5, with 2 bases in between.

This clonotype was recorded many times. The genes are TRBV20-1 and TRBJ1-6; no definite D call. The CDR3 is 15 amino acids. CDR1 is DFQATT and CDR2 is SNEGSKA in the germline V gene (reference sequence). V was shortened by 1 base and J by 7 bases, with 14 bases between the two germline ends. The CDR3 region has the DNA TGCAGTGCTAGAGGGGAGCAAACTCGGAATTCACCCCTCCACTTT. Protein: CSARGEQTRNSPLHF.